The 22 T cell receptor beta chains presented below share a single source sample, sequenced in a study of shared clonotypes between healthy human individuals. Produced via immunoSEQ multiplex PCR; TCRdb's table is partial and in-frame only. The table records roughly 500,000 clones, 76% of them present only once. The sample consisted of PBMCs. These receptors were taken from a woman in her thirties or forties in good health. Some clones in this sample may be carry-over from other donors' samples.

The gene calls are TRBV4-2 and TRBJ2-1; tentative D call: TRBD1 (5 bases). CDR3 length equals 14 residues. V lost 1 base to trimming and J lost 6 bases, with 10 bases between them. The V gene's germline CDR1 is LGHNA and CDR2 YNFKEQ. The CDR3 DNA reads TGTGCCAGCAGCCAAGTGGGTAGGGGCAATGAGCAGTTCTTC. Translating gives CASSQVGRGNEQFF.

This chain uses TRBV6-1 with TRBJ2-4; 10 positions match TRBD2. Germline trimming cut 3 bases from V and 0 bases from J; bases unmatched to any gene: 8. In germline, CDR1 is MNHNS, CDR2 SASEGT. The CDR3 extends over 18 amino acids. The CDR3 coding sequence is TGTGCCAGCAGTGAGTGGGCTAGCGGGAGCGTAGCCAAAAACATTCAGTACTTC. Amino acid sequence: CASSEWASGSVAKNIQYF.

On this clone: One end of the junction varies from germline; a read error may be responsible. The chain links TRBV11-3 to TRBJ2-1; 7 nucleotides align to TRBD2. CDR3 length: 16 residues. Germline lookup yields CDR1 SGHNT and CDR2 YENEEA. CDR3 protein: CASSPGGAGRYNEQFF. The DNA of the CDR3 is TGTGCCAGCAGCCCAGGAGGAGCGGGAAGGTACAACGAGCAGTTCTTC.

This clone was recorded only once. The rearrangement uses TRBV4-2 and TRBJ1-2; D is perhaps TRBD1 (5 bases). This CDR3 has 14 residues. V was cut by 2 bases and J by 4 bases, with 11 bases left in between. Germline V lookup: CDR1 LGHNA, CDR2 YNFKEQ. The CDR3 coding sequence is TGTGCCAGCAGCCAAACATCGGGGGTCTATGGCTACACCTTC. As protein: CASSQTSGVYGYTF.

The chain joins TRBV7-6 to TRBJ1-5, with D possibly being TRBD1 (5 bases). The V and J ends lost 5 bases and 1 base respectively, with 18 bases between them. The CDR3 has 17 residues. The V gene's germline CDR1 is SGHVS and CDR2 FNYEAQ. CDR3 sequence reads: CASSPRMGGESNQPQHF. In nucleotides, the CDR3 is TGTGCCAGCAGCCCCCGAATGGGGGGGGAAAGCAATCAGCCCCAGCATTTT.

Regarding this clone: A clone one base away is much larger, so this may be a read error. In the same sample, other DNA sequences code for this CDR3. The J gene is TRBJ1-1, the V gene TRBV18; D may be TRBD1 (6 bases). The germline gives CDR1 KGHSH, CDR2 LQKENI. This CDR3 has 14 residues. V lost 3 bases and J lost 4, with 12 bases in between. CDR3 amino acids: CASSPLGGSTEAFF. The CDR3 DNA follows: TGTGCCAGCTCACCTTTAGGGGGAAGCACTGAAGCTTTCTTT.

Concerning this clone: At the DNA level, this CDR3 is encoded by other sequences in the same sample as well. The chain joins TRBV7-3 to TRBJ2-3, with D uncertain. V lost 5 bases, J lost 0 bases, and 9 bases lay in between. The CDR3 sequence is 14 residues long. Germline CDR1 SGHTA, CDR2 FQGTGA. CDR3 sequence (DNA): TGTGCCAGCAGCCCGACCTCTAGCACAGATACGCAGTATTTT. Its protein is CASSPTSSTDTQYF.

V is TRBV9 and J is TRBJ1-2, with D possibly being TRBD1 (6 bases). The V end lost 0 bases, the J end lost 2 bases, and 23 bases lay between the germline ends. Germline V gene data show CDR1 as SGDLS and CDR2 as YYNGEE. This CDR3 spans 19 amino acids. CDR3 sequence (DNA): TGTGCCAGCAGCGTAGCCCCACAGGGTGCCAGTTCTAAGAACTATGGCTACACCTTC. It specifies CASSVAPQGASSKNYGYTF.

This rearrangement joins TRBV28 to TRBJ1-2; no definite D call. This CDR3 region has 12 residues. Trimming left V 1 base short and J 7 bases short, with 7 bases between. Germline V lookup: CDR1 MDHEN, CDR2 SYDVKM. DNA for the CDR3: TGTGCCAGCAGTTTATCCTTCCGTGGCTACACCTTC. Protein: CASSLSFRGYTF.

The rearrangement links TRBV7-6 to TRBJ1-5; TRBD1 might be the D (6 bases). CDR1 is SGHVS, CDR2 FNYEAQ, per germline. The germline V and J ends were trimmed by 1 base and 9 bases, with 16 bases remaining between them. The CDR3 is 15 amino acids. This CDR3 reads CASSLGGPDLGPQHF. In nucleotides, the CDR3 is TGTGCCAGCAGCTTAGGGGGGCCAGATCTAGGGCCCCAGCATTTT.

The chain couples TRBV9 to TRBJ1-2; perhaps TRBD1 as D (6 bases). V gave up 2 bases and J gave up 2 bases, with 13 bases separating them. The germline V gene encodes CDR1 SGDLS and CDR2 YYNGEE. CDR3 size: 15 residues. CDR3 amino acids: CASSVSPQGNYGYTF. CDR3 in DNA: TGTGCCAGCAGCGTCTCCCCACAGGGAAACTATGGCTACACCTTC.

There are a few counts of this clone. This chain joins TRBV6-1 and TRBJ2-5; TRBD1 is a possible D gene (7 bases). V shed 5 bases and J shed 5 bases, with 18 bases lying between them. Germline CDR1 and CDR2: MNHNS and SASEGT. This CDR3 contains 15 residues. CDR3 DNA: TGTGCCAGCAGTACCCAACCGACAGGGAGGGAGACCCAGTACTTC. Translation gives CASSTQPTGRETQYF.

The chain employs TRBV7-2 and TRBJ2-5; tentative D call: TRBD1 (6 bases). The CDR3 has 13 residues. The V end lost 1 base, the J end lost 9 bases, and 12 bases lay between the germline ends. Germline lookup yields CDR1 SGHTA and CDR2 FQGNSA. The CDR3, as DNA: TGTGCCAGCAGCTTAGAAGCCAGGGGTGCCCAGTACTTC. It yields the protein CASSLEARGAQYF.

Notes on this clone: This sequence may be a read error, since a much larger clone differs from it by one base. The chain recombines TRBV9 with TRBJ1-5; D might be TRBD1 (5 bases). This CDR3 has 14 amino acids. The V end lost 3 bases, the J end lost 1 base, and 8 bases lay between the germline ends. Germline V CDR1 and CDR2: SGDLS, YYNGEE. CDR3 DNA: TGTGCCAGCAGCGCCTGGGGGAGCAATCAGCCCCAGCATTTT. Encoded protein: CASSAWGSNQPQHF.

A note on this clone: A read error may explain this, as a much larger clone is one base away. The identical CDR3 is also encoded by other nucleotide sequences in the sample. The chain carries TRBV6-5 and TRBJ2-3, with D unclear. This CDR3 is 12 amino acids long. Germline CDR1 is MNHEY and CDR2 is SVGAGI. V lost 9 bases to trimming and J lost 6 bases, with 13 bases between them. CDR3 nucleotide sequence: TGTGCCAGTAGTAGCTCCGAGGATACGCAGTATTTT. Protein: CASSSSEDTQYF.

The chain employs TRBV29-1 and TRBJ2-7; TRBD1 matches 8 bases. The germline V gene has CDR1 SQVTM and CDR2 ANQGSEA. The V gene end was trimmed by 4 bases and the J gene end by 3 bases; junction bases not matched to a gene: 2. The CDR3 contains 12 residues. DNA of the CDR3: TGCAGCGTTGGGACAGGGAACTACGAGCAGTACTTC. Protein sequence: CSVGTGNYEQYF.

This clone was recorded a few times. The J gene is TRBJ1-2, the V gene TRBV6-5; 8 nucleotides align to TRBD1. J was trimmed by 4 bases and V by 5 bases; bases with no gene match: 9. Germline-derived CDR1 and CDR2 are MNHEY and SVGAGI. The CDR3 runs 15 residues. The DNA for the CDR3 is TGTGCCAGCAGTCCCTTACAGGGGGAGGTCTATGGCTACACCTTC. Its protein product is CASSPLQGEVYGYTF.

This clone was recorded a few times. The chain uses TRBV29-1 and TRBJ2-1; the D gene is possibly TRBD2 (8 bases). The length of the CDR3 is 14 residues. CDR1 is SQVTM, CDR2 ANQGSEA, per germline. V was clipped by 7 bases and J by 9 bases, with 22 bases between them. CDR3 nucleotides: TGCAGCGCGCGGGGGGCCCCCAACAGGGGTGAGCAGTTCTTC. This codes for CSARGAPNRGEQFF.

The chain links TRBV2 to TRBJ1-1; the match to TRBD1 covers 9 bases. There are 15 residues in the CDR3. With 5 bases clipped from V and 3 bases from J, the junction kept 7 bases outside the gene matches. Germline V gene lookup returns CDR1 SNHLY and CDR2 FYNNEI. The CDR3 DNA follows: TGTGCCAGCAGTAAACAGGGGGCGAGGGACACTGAAGCTTTCTTT. It specifies CASSKQGARDTEAFF.

Worth noting for this clone: It is likely a read error: a sequence one base away is far more abundant. The chain uses TRBV4-1 and TRBJ2-7; 7 bases are shared with TRBD1. CDR1 MGHRA and CDR2 YSYEKL come from the germline V gene. Unmatched junction bases numbered 0, after V lost 4 bases and J lost 6 bases. This CDR3 has 11 residues. The CDR3 here is CASSRQGEQYF. Here the CDR3 DNA reads TGCGCCAGCAGCCGACAGGGCGAGCAGTACTTC.

About this clone itself: A far larger clone is off by one base, so a read error is likely. The same CDR3 is also encoded by other DNA sequences in this sample. V gene TRBV28 combines with J gene TRBJ2-3; D gene unclear. Germline lookup yields CDR1 MDHEN and CDR2 SYDVKM. The length of the CDR3 is 15 residues. The CDR3 is CASSFTAQVRNTQYF. The CDR3 region has the DNA TGTGCTAGCAGTTTTACGGCCCAAGTCCGCAATACGCAGTATTTT.

This clone showed up just once. With only one base between it and a far larger clone, this is likely a read error. Written as DNA, the CDR3 is TGTGCCAGCAGTTTGGGGTTCTCTGGAGACACCATATATTTT. Translation gives CASSLGFSGDTIYF. This chain connects TRBV7-9 to TRBJ1-3, with unresolved D. Germline-derived CDR1 and CDR2 are SEHNR and FQNEAQ (reference sequence). The CDR3 contains 14 residues.